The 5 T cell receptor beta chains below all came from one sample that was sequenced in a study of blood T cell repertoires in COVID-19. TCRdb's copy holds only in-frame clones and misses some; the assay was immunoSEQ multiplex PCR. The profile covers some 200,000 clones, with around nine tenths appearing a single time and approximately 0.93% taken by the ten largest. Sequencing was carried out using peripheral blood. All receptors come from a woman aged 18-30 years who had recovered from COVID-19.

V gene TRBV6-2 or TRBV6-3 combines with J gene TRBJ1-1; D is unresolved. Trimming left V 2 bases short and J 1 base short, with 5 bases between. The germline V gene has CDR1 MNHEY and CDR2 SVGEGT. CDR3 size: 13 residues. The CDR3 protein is CASSYRPNTEAFF. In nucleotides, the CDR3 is TGTGCCAGCAGTTACCGTCCGAACACTGAAGCTTTCTTT.

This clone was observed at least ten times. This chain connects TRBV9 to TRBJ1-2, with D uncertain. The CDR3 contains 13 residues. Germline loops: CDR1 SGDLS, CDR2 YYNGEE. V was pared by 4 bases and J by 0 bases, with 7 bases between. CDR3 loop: CASSLGTNYGYTF. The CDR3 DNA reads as TGTGCCAGCAGCCTCGGGACTAACTATGGCTACACCTTC.

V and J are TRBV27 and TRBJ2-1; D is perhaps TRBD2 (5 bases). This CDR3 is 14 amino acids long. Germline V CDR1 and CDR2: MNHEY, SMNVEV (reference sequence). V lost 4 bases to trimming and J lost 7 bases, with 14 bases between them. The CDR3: CASSWTNPGNEQFF. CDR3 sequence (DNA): TGTGCCAGCAGTTGGACGAATCCGGGGAATGAGCAGTTCTTC.

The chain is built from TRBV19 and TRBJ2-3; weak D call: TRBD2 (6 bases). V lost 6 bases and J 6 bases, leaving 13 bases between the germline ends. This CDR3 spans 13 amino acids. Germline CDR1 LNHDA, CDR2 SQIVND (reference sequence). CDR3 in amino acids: CASRTGLGDTQYF. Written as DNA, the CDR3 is TGTGCCAGTAGGACGGGACTCGGGGATACGCAGTATTTT.

Written as DNA, the CDR3 is TGCGCCAGCAGCCAAATCTCTAGCGGGCCAAGCTCCTACAATGAGCAGTTCTTC. Amino acid sequence: CASSQISSGPSSYNEQFF. The chain couples TRBV4-1 to TRBJ2-1; 8 bases line up with TRBD2. V was clipped by 2 bases and J by 0 bases; unmatched bases: 9. The germline CDR1 and CDR2 sequences are MGHRA and YSYEKL. The CDR3 contains 18 residues.